This TCR beta chain stems from a study of blood T cell repertoires in COVID-19. Source study methods: Using reference gene primer amplification, nucleated cell counts were estimated. Profiled with immunoSEQ multiplex PCR; TCRdb holds only in-frame clones, not every one. V and J calls plus clone size are reproduced from that table; the DNA served to infer D and trimming. The profile covers 50,000 to 70,000 clones, with roughly 82% appearing a single time and 4.5% to 7% taken by the ten largest. This receptor was taken from an older woman with acute or convalescent COVID-19. The sample consisted of peripheral blood.

The DNA for the CDR3 is TGTGCCAGCAGCTTTCCGGGGGGCGACTATGGCTACACCTTC. Protein sequence: CASSFPGGDYGYTF. This chain links TRBV5-4 with TRBJ1-2, with D perhaps matching TRBD1 (6 bases). Trimming took off 2 bases at V and 3 bases at J, with 11 bases between the two ends. CDR3 length equals 14 residues. The germline V gene has CDR1 SGHNT and CDR2 YYREEE (reference sequence).